This is a list of T cell receptor beta chains from one sample in a study of somatic mutations in cytotoxic T cells in rheumatoid arthritis. Repertoires were generated with immunoSEQ multiplex PCR, while TCRdb's copy carries only in-frame clones and drops some. The table has about 8,600 clones, around 75% seen once; the top ten hold 35% to 40%. Sequencing input: CD8+ T cells sorted from blood. These receptors originate from a woman between 50 and 59 years old in good health. CDR3s include the opening cysteine and the closing phenylalanine or tryptophan. D genes are given only for firm matches. For some rows the clone size is stated as once, few or many, or as a class when expanded; others skip it.

DNA	CDR3	J	D	size	V
TGTGCCAGCAGTGAAAATGGGGACAGGGTTTACGAGCAGTACTTC	CASSENGDRVYEQYF	TRBJ2-7	TRBD1	NA	TRBV2
TGTGCCAGCAGTTTGGAGTCGGGGGGTGGCCAAGAGACCCAGTACTTC	CASSLESGGGQETQYF	TRBJ2-5	TRBD2	NA	TRBV28
TGTGCCAGCAGCCAGATCGGGACAGGTTTAGGCTACACCTTC	CASSQIGTGLGYTF	TRBJ1-2	TRBD1	NA	TRBV5-4
TGTGCCAGCAGCGCCACAGGGGGCAGCGAGCAGTACTTC	CASSATGGSEQYF	TRBJ2-7	TRBD1	NA	TRBV25-1
TGTGCCAGCAGCCCACCCCGACTTGCCCGAGACAGCGCCTACGAGCAGTACTTC	CASSPPRLARDSAYEQYF	TRBJ2-7	NA	once	TRBV11-2
TGTGCCAGCAGCTCCTCCCAGGGCTACGAGCAGTACTTC	CASSSSQGYEQYF	TRBJ2-7	NA	NA	TRBV7-8
TGTGCCAGCAGCTTAACCGGGACAGGGTTCTACGAGCAGTACTTC	CASSLTGTGFYEQYF	TRBJ2-7	TRBD1	NA	TRBV7-2
TGTGCCAGCAGGTCCAGGGGGACAGATACGCAGTATTTT	CASRSRGTDTQYF	TRBJ2-3	TRBD1	NA	TRBV7-9
TGTGCCAGCAGCCACGGACAGGGGGTCCTCGAGCAGTACTTC	CASSHGQGVLEQYF	TRBJ2-7	TRBD1	NA	TRBV28
TGTGCCAGCAGCTTGGGACAGGGTGTCACTGAAGCTTTCTTT	CASSLGQGVTEAFF	TRBJ1-1	TRBD1	NA	TRBV5-8
TGTGCCAGCAGTTTAGGAACAGGGGGCGCGGGCTTTAGGGAGCAGTACTTC	CASSLGTGGAGFREQYF	TRBJ2-7	TRBD1	NA	TRBV28
TGTGCCAAATCAGGGGGCGGCAATCAGCCCCAGCATTTT	CAKSGGGNQPQHF	TRBJ1-5	NA	NA	TRBV21-1
TGTGCCAGCAGTGGACTAGCAAGTGAGCAGTTCTTC	CASSGLASEQFF	TRBJ2-1	TRBD2	NA	TRBV27
TGTGCCAGCAGCTTAGTGGGGGTAGGGGGAGGGGAGAATGGCTACACCTTC	CASSLVGVGGGENGYTF	TRBJ1-2	NA	NA	TRBV7-2
TGTGCCAGCATCCCAACCTCACAGGTTCAAGAAAAACTGTTTTTT	CASIPTSQVQEKLFF	TRBJ1-4	NA	NA	TRBV28
TGTGCTAGCAGCCCAGGGACAGGAGCCTACGAGCAGTACTTC	CASSPGTGAYEQYF	TRBJ2-7	TRBD1	NA	TRBV7-7
TGTGCCAGCAGCGTTACAGGGGGGAGCGGGGAGCTGTTTTTT	CASSVTGGSGELFF	TRBJ2-2	TRBD1	NA	TRBV9
TGCGCCAGCAGCCAAGATTCGGGGAGAAGCTCCTACGAGCAGTACTTC	CASSQDSGRSSYEQYF	TRBJ2-7	NA	NA	TRBV4-1
TGCGCCAGCAGCTACGACAGCACCTACGAGCAGTACTTC	CASSYDSTYEQYF	TRBJ2-7	NA	NA	TRBV4-1
TGCGCCAGCAGCCAAGTCCCGGGCTACGAGCAGTACTTC	CASSQVPGYEQYF	TRBJ2-7	NA	few	TRBV4-1
TGTGCCAGCAGACTCCCACAGGGGGAAGCTTTCTTT	CASRLPQGEAFF	TRBJ1-1	TRBD1	medium-sized	TRBV28
TGTGCCAGCAGTTTGCTCGCGGGACTAGGATCGGACAATGAGCAGTTCTTC	CASSLLAGLGSDNEQFF	TRBJ2-1	TRBD2	NA	TRBV28
TGCGCCAGCAGCCAATACAGCGGGGGGGCCACAGATACGCAGTATTTT	CASSQYSGGATDTQYF	TRBJ2-3	TRBD2	NA	TRBV4-1
TGTGCCAGCAGTGAGGGTGCAGGGGGCTATGGCTACACCTTC	CASSEGAGGYGYTF	TRBJ1-2	TRBD1	NA	TRBV6-1
TGTGCCAGCAGTTACAGACAGGGAGTTCAGCCCCAGCATTTT	CASSYRQGVQPQHF	TRBJ1-5	TRBD1	NA	TRBV28
TGTGCCAGCAGCCCGAGCGGCACCTACAATGAGCAGTTCTTC	CASSPSGTYNEQFF	TRBJ2-1	NA	NA	TRBV7-6
TGTGCCGCCTCGGACTTCTACGAGCAGTACTTC	CAASDFYEQYF	TRBJ2-7	NA	once	TRBV30
TGTGCCAGCAATATAGCGGGGACGCCCAATGAGCAGTTCTTC	CASNIAGTPNEQFF	TRBJ2-1	TRBD2	NA	TRBV6-1
TGTGCCAGCAGTGAAGGCCCCGAGTGGGCTATGAACACCGGGGAGCTGTTTTTT	CASSEGPEWAMNTGELFF	TRBJ2-2	NA	NA	TRBV6-1
TGTGCCAGCAGCCCGGGGGACAGGCCCGTCCGGAACACTGAAGCTTTCTTT	CASSPGDRPVRNTEAFF	TRBJ1-1	TRBD1	NA	TRBV7-9
TGCAGCGTTGTGGAGCAGGGGGCCAACACCGGGGAGCTGTTTTTT	CSVVEQGANTGELFF	TRBJ2-2	TRBD1	NA	TRBV29-1
TGTGCCAGTAGTGGACAGGGGGGTCTTGCGGAAGCTTTCTTT	CASSGQGGLAEAFF	TRBJ1-1	TRBD1	NA	TRBV19
TGTGCCAGTAGTATACCGACGGGCACTGAAGCTTTCTTT	CASSIPTGTEAFF	TRBJ1-1	NA	NA	TRBV19
TGCGCCAGCAGCTTGGCCCAGACAGGGGACCGGGGTGAAGCTTTCTTT	CASSLAQTGDRGEAFF	TRBJ1-1	TRBD1	NA	TRBV5-1
TGTGCCAGCTCACTCAGGGCAGGGTTGTACGAGCAGTACTTC	CASSLRAGLYEQYF	TRBJ2-7	NA	NA	TRBV18
TGTGCCAGCAGTTCGAACAGGGTACGTGCGGGCGAGCAGTACTTC	CASSSNRVRAGEQYF	TRBJ2-7	NA	NA	TRBV28